The present entry profiles one T cell receptor (beta chain) with its context. This clonotype has only a few counts. Its cognate antigen has yet to be identified. The input lacks base qualities; no much larger clone sits a single base away. TCR cDNA was synthesized by 5'RACE template switching, through which a universal primer site and unique molecular identifiers were introduced. Priming of cDNA synthesis was performed from both the TCR alpha and TCR beta constant segments. Two PCR steps were used to amplify libraries, with sample barcodes and sequencing adapters being added in the second step. Sequencing of libraries was performed on Illumina HiSeq 2500 (2x100 bp) or NovaSeq (2x150 bp). As for how the authors treated the data: Reads were demultiplexed and collapsed into UMI consensus sequences with MIGEC, and V(D)J alignment was performed with MiXCR. Vaccine-responding clonotypes were defined with edgeR using replicate PBMC samples, requiring FDR below 0.01 and a log2 fold change above 5 up to day 15. CD4 or CD8 identity was assigned to each bulk clonotype according to whether the clonotype was present at higher abundance in the sequenced CD4 repertoire or the sequenced CD8 repertoire. The public reads were quality trimmed at Q25 with fastp and then assembled into clones with MiXCR by TCRdb, keeping productive beta chains. Entries that share a CDR3 protein sequence are merged under the most common genes and DNA. The V and J calls reflect TCRdb's pipeline rather than the authors' work. Recorded for this sample are under 550,000 distinct CDR3 sequences; less than 25% of them occurred a single time. Of the sample, roughly a sixth is held by the ten largest clones.

The V end loses 2 bases and the J end loses 7 bases, and a stretch of 15 bases separates them. There are 15 amino acids in the CDR3, from cysteine to phenylalanine inclusive. Kept here is only the CDR3 DNA, which spans 45 bases and is read in frame from base 1. The data were taken from a study of T cells after yellow fever vaccination (dated by TCRdb to the late 2010s). Regarding the research as a whole: Libraries from fractions with low cell numbers were prepared with the SMART-Seq v4 Ultra Low Input RNA kit. Two healthy male donors, one aged 18 to 29 and one aged 30 to 40 years, made up the cohort. Bulk PBMC replicates and cell subsets were isolated from blood drawn at multiple timepoints before and after both primary and secondary immunization. To follow T-cell clones before and after both primary and booster YFV17D yellow fever vaccination, bulk TCR alpha and beta repertoires underwent longitudinal sequencing.

Paper-wide results and their limitations: A small fraction of clonotypes showed up in both the CD4 and CD8 compartments, probably as a result of convergent recombination. Because only a couple of donors were included in the study, the extent to which the findings can be generalized is limited. The secondary T-cell response was weaker than the primary response but faster, peaking on day 5 instead of day 15. Most clones expanded after primary vaccination (approximately 95% of CD4 and approximately 86% of CD8) were re-detected after the booster, suggesting that broad memory maintenance occurred. FACS-sorted repertoires could contain abundant contaminating clonotypes from the bulk population, so computational filtering was required.

The treatment or condition label corresponds to: live attenuated yellow fever vaccine strain. At each blood-draw timepoint, two biological replicates of bulk PBMCs were obtained. A standard Ficoll-Paque protocol was used to isolate PBMCs from peripheral blood. TriZol was used to extract RNA from bulk PBMCs, from CD4 and CD8 fractions, and from dextramer-positive and dextramer-negative fractions. This receptor was taken from a man younger than 35 who received the YFV17D yellow fever vaccine. The sequencing used PBMCs, collected roughly 20 days after the first yellow fever vaccination. Rearrangement joined TRBV12-3 or TRBV12-4 to TRBJ1-5; no D gene is confidently identified. The CDR3 reads as follows: CASSLNQGSRQPQHF. The bases read TGTGCCAGCAGTTTAAACCAAGGATCGCGACAGCCCCAGCATTTT.